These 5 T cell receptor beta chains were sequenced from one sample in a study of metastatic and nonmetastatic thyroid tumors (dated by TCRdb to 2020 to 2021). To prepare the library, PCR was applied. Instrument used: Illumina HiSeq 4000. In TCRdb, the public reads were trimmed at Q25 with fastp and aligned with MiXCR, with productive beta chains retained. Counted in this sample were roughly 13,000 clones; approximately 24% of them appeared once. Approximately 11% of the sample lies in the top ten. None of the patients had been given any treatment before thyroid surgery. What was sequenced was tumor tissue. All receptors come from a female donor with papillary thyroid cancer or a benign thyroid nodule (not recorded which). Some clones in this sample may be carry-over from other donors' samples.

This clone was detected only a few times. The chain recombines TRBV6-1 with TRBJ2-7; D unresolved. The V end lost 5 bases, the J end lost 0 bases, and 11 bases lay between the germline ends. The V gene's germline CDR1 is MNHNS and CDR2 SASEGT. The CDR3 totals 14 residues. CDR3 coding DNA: TGTGCCAGCAGTATCTGGCAAAGCTCCTACGAGCAGTACTTC. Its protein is CASSIWQSSYEQYF.

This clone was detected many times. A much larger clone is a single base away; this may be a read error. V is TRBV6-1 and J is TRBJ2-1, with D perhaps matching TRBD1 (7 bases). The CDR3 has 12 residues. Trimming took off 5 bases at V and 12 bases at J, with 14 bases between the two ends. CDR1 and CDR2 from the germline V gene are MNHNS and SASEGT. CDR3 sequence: CASSQGGHGQFF. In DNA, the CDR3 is TGTGCCAGCAGTCAGGGGGGCCATGGGCAGTTCTTC.

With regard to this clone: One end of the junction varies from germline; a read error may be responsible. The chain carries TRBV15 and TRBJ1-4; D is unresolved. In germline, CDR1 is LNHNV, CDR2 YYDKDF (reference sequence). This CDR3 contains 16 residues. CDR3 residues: CATSRETGQVVVKLSF. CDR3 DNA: TGTGCCACCAGCAGAGAAACCGGGCAGGTGGTGGTAAAACTGTCTTTT.

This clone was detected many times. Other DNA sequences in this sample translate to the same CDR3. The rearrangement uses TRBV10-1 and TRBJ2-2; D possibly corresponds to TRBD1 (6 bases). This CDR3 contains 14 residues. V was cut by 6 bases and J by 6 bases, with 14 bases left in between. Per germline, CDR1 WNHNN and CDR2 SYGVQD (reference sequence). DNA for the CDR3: TGCGCCAGCAGCCGGGACAATCCTTCCGGGGAGCTGTTTTTT. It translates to CASSRDNPSGELFF.

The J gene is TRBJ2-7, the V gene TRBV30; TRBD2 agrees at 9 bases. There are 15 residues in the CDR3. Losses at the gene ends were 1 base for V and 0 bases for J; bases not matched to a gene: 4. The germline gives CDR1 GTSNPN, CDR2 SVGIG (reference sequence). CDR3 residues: CAWSGAGGTSYEQYF. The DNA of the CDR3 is TGTGCCTGGAGTGGAGCGGGAGGTACCTCCTACGAGCAGTACTTC.